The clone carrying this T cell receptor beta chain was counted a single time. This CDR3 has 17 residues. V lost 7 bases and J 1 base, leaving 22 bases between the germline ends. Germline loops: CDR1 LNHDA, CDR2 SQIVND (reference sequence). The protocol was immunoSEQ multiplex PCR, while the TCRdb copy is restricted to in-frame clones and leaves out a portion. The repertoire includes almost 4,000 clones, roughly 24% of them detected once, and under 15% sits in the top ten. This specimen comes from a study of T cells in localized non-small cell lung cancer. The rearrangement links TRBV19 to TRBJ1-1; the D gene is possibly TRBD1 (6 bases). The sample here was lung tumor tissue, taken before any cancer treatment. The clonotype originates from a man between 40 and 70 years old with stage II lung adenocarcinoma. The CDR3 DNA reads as TGTGCCAGTACCCCCAATAGGAGGACAGAGGAGAACACTGAAGCTTTCTTT. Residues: CASTPNRRTEENTEAFF.